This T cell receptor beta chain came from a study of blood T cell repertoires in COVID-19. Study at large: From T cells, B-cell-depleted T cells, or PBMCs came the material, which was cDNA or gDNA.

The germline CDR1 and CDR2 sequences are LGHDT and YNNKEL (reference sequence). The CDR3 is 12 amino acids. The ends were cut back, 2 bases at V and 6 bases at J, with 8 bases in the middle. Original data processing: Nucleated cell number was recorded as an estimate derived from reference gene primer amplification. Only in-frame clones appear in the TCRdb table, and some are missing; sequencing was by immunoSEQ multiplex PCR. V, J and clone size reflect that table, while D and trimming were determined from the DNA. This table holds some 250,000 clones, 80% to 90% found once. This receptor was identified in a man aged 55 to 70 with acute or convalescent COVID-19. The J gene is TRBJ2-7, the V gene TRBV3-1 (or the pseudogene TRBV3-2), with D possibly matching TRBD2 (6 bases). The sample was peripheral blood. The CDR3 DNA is TGTGCCAGCAGCCAACTGGGACTCGAGCAGTACTTC. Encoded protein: CASSQLGLEQYF.